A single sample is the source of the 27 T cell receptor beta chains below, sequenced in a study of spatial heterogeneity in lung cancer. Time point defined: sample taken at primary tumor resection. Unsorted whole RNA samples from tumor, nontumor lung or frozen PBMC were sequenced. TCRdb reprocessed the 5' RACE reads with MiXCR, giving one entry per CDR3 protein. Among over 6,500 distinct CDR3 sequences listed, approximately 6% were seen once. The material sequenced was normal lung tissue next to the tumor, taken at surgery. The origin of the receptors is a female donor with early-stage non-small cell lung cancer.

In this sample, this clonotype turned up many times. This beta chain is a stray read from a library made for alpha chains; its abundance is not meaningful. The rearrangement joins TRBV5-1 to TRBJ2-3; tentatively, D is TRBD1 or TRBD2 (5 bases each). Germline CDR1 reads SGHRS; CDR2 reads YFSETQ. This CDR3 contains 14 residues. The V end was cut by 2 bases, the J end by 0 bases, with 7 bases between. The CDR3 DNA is TGCGCCAGCAGCTTCGGGGCTAGCACAGATACGCAGTATTTT. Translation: CASSFGASTDTQYF.

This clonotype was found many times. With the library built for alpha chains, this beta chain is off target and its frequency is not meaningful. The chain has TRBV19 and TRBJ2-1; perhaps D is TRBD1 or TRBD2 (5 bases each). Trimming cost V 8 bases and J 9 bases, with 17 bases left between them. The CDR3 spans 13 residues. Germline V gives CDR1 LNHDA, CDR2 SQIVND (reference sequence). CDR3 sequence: CASGSRERSEQFF. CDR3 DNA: TGTGCCAGTGGGAGCAGGGAACGTAGTGAGCAGTTCTTC.

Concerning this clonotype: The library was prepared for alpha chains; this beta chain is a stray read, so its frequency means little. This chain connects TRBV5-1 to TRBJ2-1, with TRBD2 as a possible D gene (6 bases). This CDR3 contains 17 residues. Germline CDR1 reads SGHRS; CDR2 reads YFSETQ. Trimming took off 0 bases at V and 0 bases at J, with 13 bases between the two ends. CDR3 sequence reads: CASSLDTSLSSYNEQFF. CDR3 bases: TGCGCCAGCAGCTTGGATACTAGCTTGAGCTCCTACAATGAGCAGTTCTTC.

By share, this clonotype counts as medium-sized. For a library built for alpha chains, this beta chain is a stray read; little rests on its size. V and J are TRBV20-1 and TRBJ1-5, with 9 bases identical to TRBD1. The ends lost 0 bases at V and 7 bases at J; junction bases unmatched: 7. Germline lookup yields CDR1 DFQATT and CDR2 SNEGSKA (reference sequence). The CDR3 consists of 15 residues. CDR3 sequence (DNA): TGCAGTGCTAGAGATCCGATGGGACAGGGACAGCCCCAGCATTTT. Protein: CSARDPMGQGQPQHF.

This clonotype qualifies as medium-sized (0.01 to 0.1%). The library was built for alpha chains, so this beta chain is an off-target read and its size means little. CDR3 amino acids: CASSRSLGAEAFF. Written as DNA, the CDR3 is TGTGCCAGCTCACGCTCGCTGGGTGCTGAAGCTTTCTTT. V gene TRBV18 combines with J gene TRBJ1-1; no clear D. The germline gives CDR1 KGHSH, CDR2 LQKENI. The CDR3 runs to 13 residues. V was pared by 4 bases and J by 6 bases, with 12 bases between.

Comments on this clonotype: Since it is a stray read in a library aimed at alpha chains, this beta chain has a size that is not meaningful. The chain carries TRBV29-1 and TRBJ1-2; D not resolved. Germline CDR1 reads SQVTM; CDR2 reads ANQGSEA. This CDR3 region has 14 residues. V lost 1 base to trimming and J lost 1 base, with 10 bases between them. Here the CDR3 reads CSVEVQQDNYGYTF. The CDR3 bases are TGCAGCGTTGAAGTTCAGCAGGATAACTATGGCTACACCTTC.

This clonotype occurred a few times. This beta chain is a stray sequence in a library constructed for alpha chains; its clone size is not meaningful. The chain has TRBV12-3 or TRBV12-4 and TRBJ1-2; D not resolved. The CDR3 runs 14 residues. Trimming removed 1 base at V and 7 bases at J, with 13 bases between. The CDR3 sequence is CASSLGPVLVGYTF. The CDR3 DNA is TGTGCCAGCAGTTTAGGACCGGTACTTGTTGGCTACACCTTC.

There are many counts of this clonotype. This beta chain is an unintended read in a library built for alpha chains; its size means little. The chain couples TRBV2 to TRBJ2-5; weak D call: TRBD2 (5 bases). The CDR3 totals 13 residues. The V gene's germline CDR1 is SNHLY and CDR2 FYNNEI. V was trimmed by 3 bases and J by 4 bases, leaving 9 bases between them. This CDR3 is CASSDRGRETQYF. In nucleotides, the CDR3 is TGTGCCAGCAGTGATCGGGGAAGAGAGACCCAGTACTTC.

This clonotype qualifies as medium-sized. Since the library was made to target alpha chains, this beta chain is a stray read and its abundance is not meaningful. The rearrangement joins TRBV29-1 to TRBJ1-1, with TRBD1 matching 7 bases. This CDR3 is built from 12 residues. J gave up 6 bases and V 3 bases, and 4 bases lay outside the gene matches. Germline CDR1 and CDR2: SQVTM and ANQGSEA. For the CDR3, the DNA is TGCAGCGTTGACTCAGGACAGGCTGAAGCTTTCTTT. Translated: CSVDSGQAEAFF.

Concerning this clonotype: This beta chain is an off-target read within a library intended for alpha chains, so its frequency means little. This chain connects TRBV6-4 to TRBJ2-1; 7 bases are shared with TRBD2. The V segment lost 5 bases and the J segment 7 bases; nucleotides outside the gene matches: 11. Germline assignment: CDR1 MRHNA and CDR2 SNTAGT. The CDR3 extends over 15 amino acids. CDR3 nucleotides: TGTGCCAGCAGTCCTCTGGCGGGAGAAGGAAATGAGCAGTTCTTC. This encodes CASSPLAGEGNEQFF.

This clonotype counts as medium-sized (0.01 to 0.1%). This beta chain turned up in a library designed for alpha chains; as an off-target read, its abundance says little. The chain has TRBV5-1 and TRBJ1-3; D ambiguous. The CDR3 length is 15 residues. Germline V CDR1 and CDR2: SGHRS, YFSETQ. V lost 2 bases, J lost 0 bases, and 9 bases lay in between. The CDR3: CASSFQPFSGNTIYF. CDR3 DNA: TGCGCCAGCAGCTTCCAACCTTTCTCTGGAAACACCATATATTTT.

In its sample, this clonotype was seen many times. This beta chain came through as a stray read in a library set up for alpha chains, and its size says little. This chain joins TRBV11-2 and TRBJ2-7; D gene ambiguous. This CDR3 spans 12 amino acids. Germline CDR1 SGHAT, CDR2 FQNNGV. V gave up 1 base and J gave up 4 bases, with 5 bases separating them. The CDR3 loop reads CASSLVGYEQYF. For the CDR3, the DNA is TGTGCCAGCAGCTTAGTGGGGTACGAGCAGTACTTC.

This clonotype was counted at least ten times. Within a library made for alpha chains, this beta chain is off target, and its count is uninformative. In nucleotides, the CDR3 is TGTGCCAGCAGTTGGAAACAGCTTACCCTTTCGTGGATTCAGTACTTC. Its translation is CASSWKQLTLSWIQYF. V and J are TRBV28 and TRBJ2-4; no definite D call. Between the trimmed V and J ends, which lost 4 bases and 10 bases, there was a span of 23 bases. The CDR3 is made up of 16 amino acids. Germline assignment: CDR1 MDHEN and CDR2 SYDVKM.

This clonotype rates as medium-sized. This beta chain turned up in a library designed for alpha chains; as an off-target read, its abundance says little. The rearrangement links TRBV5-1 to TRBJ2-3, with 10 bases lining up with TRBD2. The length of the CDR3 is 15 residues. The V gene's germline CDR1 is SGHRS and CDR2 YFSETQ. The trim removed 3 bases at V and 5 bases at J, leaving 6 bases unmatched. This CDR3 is CASSWTSGGGDTQYF. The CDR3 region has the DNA TGCGCCAGCAGCTGGACTAGCGGAGGAGGAGATACGCAGTATTTT.

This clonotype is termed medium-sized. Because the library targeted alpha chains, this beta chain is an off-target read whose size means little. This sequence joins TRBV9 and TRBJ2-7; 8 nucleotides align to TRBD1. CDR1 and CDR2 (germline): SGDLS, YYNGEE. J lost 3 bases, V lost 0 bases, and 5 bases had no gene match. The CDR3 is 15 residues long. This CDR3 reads CASSVGVDRVYEQYF. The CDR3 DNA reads TGTGCCAGCAGCGTAGGTGTGGACAGGGTCTACGAGCAGTACTTC.

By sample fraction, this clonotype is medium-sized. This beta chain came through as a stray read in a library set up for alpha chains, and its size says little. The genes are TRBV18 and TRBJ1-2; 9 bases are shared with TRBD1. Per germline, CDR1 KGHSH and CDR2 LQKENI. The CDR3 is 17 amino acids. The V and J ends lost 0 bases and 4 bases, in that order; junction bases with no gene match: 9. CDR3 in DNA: TGTGCCAGCTCACCACCTCGGACAGGGGTACCCTTCTATGGCTACACCTTC. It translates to CASSPPRTGVPFYGYTF. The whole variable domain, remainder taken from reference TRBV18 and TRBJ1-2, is NAGVMQNPRHLVRRRGQEARLRCSPMKGHSHVYWYRQLPEEGLKFMVYLQKENIIDESGMPKERFSAEFPKEGPSILRIQQVVRGDSAAYFCASSPPRTGVPFYGYTFGSGTRLTVV.

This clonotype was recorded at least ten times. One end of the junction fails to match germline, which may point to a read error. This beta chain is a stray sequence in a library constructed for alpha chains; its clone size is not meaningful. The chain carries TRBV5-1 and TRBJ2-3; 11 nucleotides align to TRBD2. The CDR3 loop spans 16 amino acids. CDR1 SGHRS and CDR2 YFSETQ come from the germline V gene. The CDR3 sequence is CASSPATSGSIDTQYF. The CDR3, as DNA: TGCGCCAGCAGCCCGGCCACTAGCGGGAGCATAGATACGCAGTATTTT.

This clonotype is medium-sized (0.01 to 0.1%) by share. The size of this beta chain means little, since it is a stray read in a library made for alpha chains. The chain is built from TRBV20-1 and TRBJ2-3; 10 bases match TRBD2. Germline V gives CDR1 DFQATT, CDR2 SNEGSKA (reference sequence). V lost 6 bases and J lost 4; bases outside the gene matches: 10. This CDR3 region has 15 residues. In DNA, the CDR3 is TGCAGTGCCACACCCCCTAGCGGGAGCCCAGATACGCAGTATTTT. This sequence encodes CSATPPSGSPDTQYF.

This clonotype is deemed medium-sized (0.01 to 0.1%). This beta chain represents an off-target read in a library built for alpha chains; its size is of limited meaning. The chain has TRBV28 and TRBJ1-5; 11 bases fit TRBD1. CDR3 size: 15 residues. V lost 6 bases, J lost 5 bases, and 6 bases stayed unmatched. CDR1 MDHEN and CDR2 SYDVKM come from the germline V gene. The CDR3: CASRLGQGAHQPQHF. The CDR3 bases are TGTGCCAGCAGACTCGGACAGGGGGCGCATCAGCCCCAGCATTTT. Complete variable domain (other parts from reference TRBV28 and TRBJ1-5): DVKVTQSSRYLVKRTGEKVFLECVQDMDHENMFWYRQDPGLGLRLIYFSYDVKMKEKGDIPEGYSVSREKKERFSLILESASTNQTSMYLCASRLGQGAHQPQHFGDGTRLSIL.

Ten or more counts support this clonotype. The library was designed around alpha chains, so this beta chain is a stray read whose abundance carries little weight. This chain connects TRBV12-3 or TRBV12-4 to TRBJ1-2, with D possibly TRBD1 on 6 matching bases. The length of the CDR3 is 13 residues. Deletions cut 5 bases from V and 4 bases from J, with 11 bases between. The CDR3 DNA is TGTGCCAGCAGTCCGAGGGGGAGCTATGGCTACACCTTC. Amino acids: CASSPRGSYGYTF.

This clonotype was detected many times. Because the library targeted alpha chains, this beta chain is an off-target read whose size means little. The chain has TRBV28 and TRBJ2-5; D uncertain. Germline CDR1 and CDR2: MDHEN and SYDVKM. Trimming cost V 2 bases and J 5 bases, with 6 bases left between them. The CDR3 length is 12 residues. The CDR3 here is CASSLEGETQYF. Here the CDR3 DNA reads TGTGCCAGCAGTTTAGAAGGCGAGACCCAGTACTTC.

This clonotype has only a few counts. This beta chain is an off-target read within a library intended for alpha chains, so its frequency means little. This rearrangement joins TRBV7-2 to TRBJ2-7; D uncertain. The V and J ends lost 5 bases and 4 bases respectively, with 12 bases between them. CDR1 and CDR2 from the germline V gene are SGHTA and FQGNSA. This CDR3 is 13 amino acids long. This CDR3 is CASSDNPLYEQYF. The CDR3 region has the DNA TGTGCCAGCAGCGATAATCCGCTATACGAGCAGTACTTC. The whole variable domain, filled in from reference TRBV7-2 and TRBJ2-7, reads GAGVSQSPSNKVTEKGKDVELRCDPISGHTALYWYRQSLGQGLEFLIYFQGNSAPDKSGLPSDRFSAERTGGSVSTLTIQRTQQEDSAVYLCASSDNPLYEQYFGPGTRLTVT.

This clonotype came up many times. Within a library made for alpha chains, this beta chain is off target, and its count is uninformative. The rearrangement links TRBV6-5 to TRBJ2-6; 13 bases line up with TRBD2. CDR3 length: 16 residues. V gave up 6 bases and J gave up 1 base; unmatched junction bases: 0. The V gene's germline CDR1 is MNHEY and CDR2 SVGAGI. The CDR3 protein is CASRLAGGSGANVLTF. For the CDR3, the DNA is TGTGCCAGCAGACTAGCGGGAGGGTCTGGGGCCAACGTCCTGACTTTC.

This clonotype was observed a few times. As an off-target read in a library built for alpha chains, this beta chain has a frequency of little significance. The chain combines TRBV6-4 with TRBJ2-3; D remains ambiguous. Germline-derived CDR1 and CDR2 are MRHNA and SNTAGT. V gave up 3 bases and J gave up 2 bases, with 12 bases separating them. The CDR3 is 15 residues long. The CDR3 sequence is CASSESSSTTDTQYF. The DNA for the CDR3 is TGTGCCAGCAGTGAGAGTAGCTCCACCACAGATACGCAGTATTTT.

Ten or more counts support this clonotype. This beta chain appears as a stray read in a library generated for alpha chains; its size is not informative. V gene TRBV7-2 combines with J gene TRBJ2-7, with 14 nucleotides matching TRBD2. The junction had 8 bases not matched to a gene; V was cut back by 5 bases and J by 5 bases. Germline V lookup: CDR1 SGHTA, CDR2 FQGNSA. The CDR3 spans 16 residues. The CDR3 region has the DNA TGTGCCAGCAGCCGGGCCGGGACTAGCGGGAGAGACGAGCAGTACTTC. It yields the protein CASSRAGTSGRDEQYF.

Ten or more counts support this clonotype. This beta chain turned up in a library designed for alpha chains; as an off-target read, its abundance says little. The CDR3: CASSESTRAGELFF. The CDR3 DNA reads TGTGCCAGCAGTGAATCAACCCGGGCCGGGGAGCTGTTTTTT. This chain links TRBV2 with TRBJ2-2; D remains unclear. The CDR3 totals 14 residues. The germline CDR1 and CDR2 sequences are SNHLY and FYNNEI. Trimming took off 2 bases at V and 6 bases at J, with 10 bases between the two ends.

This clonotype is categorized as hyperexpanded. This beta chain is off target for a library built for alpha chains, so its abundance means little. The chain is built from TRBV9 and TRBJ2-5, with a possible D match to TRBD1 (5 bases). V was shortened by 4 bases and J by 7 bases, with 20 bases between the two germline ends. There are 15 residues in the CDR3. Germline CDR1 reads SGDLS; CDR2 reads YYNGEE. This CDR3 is CASSPLLDNEGTQYF. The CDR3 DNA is TGTGCCAGCAGCCCACTATTGGACAACGAAGGGACCCAGTACTTC.